The 8 T cell receptor beta chains reported below all come from one sample, sequenced in a study of T cell changes during pregnancy in multiple sclerosis. Using immunoSEQ multiplex PCR, the repertoire was profiled, and TCRdb retains in-frame clones only, with some absent. The sample yields 85,000 to 120,000 clones, 75% to 95% seen once. The sample was peripheral blood, taken before pregnancy. Receptor source: a female donor with multiple sclerosis, enrolled in a pregnancy study.

This chain connects TRBV28 to TRBJ2-2; TRBD1 matches at 9 bases. Germline assignment: CDR1 MDHEN and CDR2 SYDVKM. The CDR3 consists of 13 residues. V was clipped by 11 bases and J by 7 bases; unmatched bases: 8. CDR3 sequence (DNA): TGTGCCTCCCGGGACAGGGTTGACGGGGAGCTGTTTTTT. Translated: CASRDRVDGELFF.

This chain joins TRBV28 and TRBJ1-2; 7 nucleotides align to TRBD1. Germline values: CDR1 MDHEN, CDR2 SYDVKM. The V gene end was trimmed by 2 bases and the J gene end by 6 bases; junction bases not matched to a gene: 6. The CDR3 spans 14 residues. The CDR3 DNA reads TGTGCCAGCAGTTTAGCACAGGGGCGGGATGGCTACACCTTC. Its protein product is CASSLAQGRDGYTF.

The chain couples TRBV2 to TRBJ1-1, with a possible D match to TRBD1 (6 bases). Trimming stripped 7 bases from V and 5 bases from J, with 20 bases between. The CDR3 consists of 15 residues. CDR1 SNHLY and CDR2 FYNNEI come from the germline V gene. The CDR3 nucleotides read TGTGCCAGCACCGAACAGGGTGTGGGAAGTACTGAAGCTTTCTTT. Its translation is CASTEQGVGSTEAFF.

This chain connects TRBV10-3 to TRBJ1-4, with 11 bases that match TRBD1. The length of the CDR3 is 16 residues. J lost 7 bases, V lost 0 bases, and 4 bases had no gene match. Germline assignment: CDR1 ENHRY and CDR2 SYGVKD. The CDR3: CAISESVGTGGEKLFF. The DNA for the CDR3 is TGTGCCATCAGTGAGTCAGTCGGGACAGGGGGTGAAAAACTGTTTTTT.

The V call is TRBV7-9, the J call TRBJ2-1; 16 bases are a match to TRBD2. The length of the CDR3 is 19 residues. CDR1 and CDR2 (germline): SEHNR, FQNEAQ (reference sequence). The J segment lost 5 bases and the V segment lost 5 bases, leaving 12 bases of the junction unmatched. CDR3 residues: CASSHYGTSGRAVHNEQFF. The CDR3 DNA reads TGTGCCAGCAGCCACTACGGGACTAGCGGGAGGGCCGTCCACAATGAGCAGTTCTTC. Supplemented by reference TRBV7-9 and TRBJ2-1, the full variable domain reads DTGVSQNPRHKITKRGQNVTFRCDPISEHNRLYWYRQTLGQGPEFLTYFQNEAQLEKSRLLSDRFSAERPKGSFSTLEIQRTEQGDSAMYLCASSHYGTSGRAVHNEQFFGPGTRLTVL.

This clone was detected once. The chain uses TRBV7-9 and TRBJ1-5, with 10 bases matching TRBD1. Germline trimming cut 5 bases from V and 3 bases from J; bases unmatched to any gene: 10. Per the germline V gene, CDR1 is SEHNR and CDR2 is FQNEAQ (reference sequence). The CDR3 runs to 17 residues. The CDR3 loop reads CASSLTRTGGANQPQHF. Written as DNA, the CDR3 is TGTGCCAGCAGCCTAACCAGGACAGGGGGGGCCAATCAGCCCCAGCATTTT.

This chain joins TRBV28 and TRBJ1-3; D gene uncertain. Trimming took off 5 bases at V and 2 bases at J, with 16 bases between the two ends. Germline lookup yields CDR1 MDHEN and CDR2 SYDVKM. There are 16 residues in the CDR3. The CDR3 nucleotides are TGTGCCAGCAGTCCGTCTTCCGCAGCGGCTGGAAACACCATATATTTT. It encodes CASSPSSAAAGNTIYF.

This clone has more than one count but fewer than ten. The chain uses TRBV5-1 and TRBJ1-2; possibly TRBD1 for D (6 bases). The CDR3 sequence is 14 residues long. Looked up from germline, CDR1 is SGHRS and CDR2 is YFSETQ. Between the trimmed V and J ends, which lost 1 base and 3 bases, there was a span of 10 bases. CDR3 nucleotide sequence: TGCGCCAGCAGCTTGCAGGGGCAGGACTATGGCTACACCTTC. Amino acid sequence: CASSLQGQDYGYTF.